Shown below are 6 T cell receptor beta chains from a single sample sequenced in a study of a mutant IDH1 vaccine in newly diagnosed glioma. Clones were read by immunoSEQ multiplex PCR, and TCRdb kept only the in-frame ones, dropping some. The sample yields some 63,000 clones, roughly 74% seen once. The time point here: week 35, safety follow-up. Vaccination used 300 ug of mutant IDH1 20-mer peptide per dose, with topical imiquimod. These receptors lack a known antigen. Here the sequenced sample was PBMCs, taken from a glioma patient whose treatment included an IDH1 peptide vaccine. The receptors come from a man between 50 and 59 years old with glioma.

The gene calls are TRBV30 and TRBJ1-1, with a weak D call TRBD1 (5 bases). The CDR3 sequence is 14 residues long. From germline, CDR1 is GTSNPN and CDR2 SVGIG (reference sequence). Between the trimmed V and J ends, which lost 5 bases and 1 base, there was a span of 14 bases. DNA of the CDR3: TGTGCCTGGGGGGGGGAGAGTACGAACACTGAAGCTTTCTTT. This codes for CAWGGESTNTEAFF.

V and J are TRBV2 and TRBJ2-1; 16 bases match TRBD2. V dropped 6 bases and J dropped 12; count of bases not matched to a gene: 8. The CDR3 extends over 15 amino acids. The V gene's germline CDR1 is SNHLY and CDR2 FYNNEI. The DNA for the CDR3 is TGTGCCAGCAGATGGGGGGGACTAGCGGGGGGGCTGCAGTTCTTC. As protein: CASRWGGLAGGLQFF.

V usage is TRBV30 and J usage is TRBJ1-5, with a tentative D call TRBD1 (5 bases). With 4 bases removed from V and 6 bases from J, the gap between germline ends came to 10 bases. The CDR3 runs to 12 residues. Germline CDR1 is GTSNPN and CDR2 is SVGIG (reference sequence). CDR3 nucleotides: TGTGCCTGGAAAGGGGCGGGTCAGCCCCAGCATTTT. This translates into CAWKGAGQPQHF.

The gene calls are TRBV7-2 and TRBJ2-3; 9 bases line up with TRBD1. The ends lost 1 base at V and 2 bases at J; junction bases unmatched: 4. This CDR3 is built from 16 residues. Per germline, CDR1 SGHTA and CDR2 FQGNSA. The CDR3 reads CASSLGTGAYTDTQYF. In nucleotides, the CDR3 is TGTGCCAGCAGCTTAGGGACAGGGGCCTACACAGATACGCAGTATTTT.

The gene calls are TRBV30 and TRBJ1-2, with D possibly TRBD1 on 6 matching bases. The V and J ends lost 8 bases and 5 bases respectively, with 18 bases between them. This CDR3 region has 13 residues. Per germline, CDR1 GTSNPN and CDR2 SVGIG (reference sequence). The CDR3 DNA reads as TGTGCCACTAGCGGACAGTCTCGGTATGGCTACACCTTC. Encoded protein: CATSGQSRYGYTF.

This clone was counted a few times. The chain uses TRBV5-1 and TRBJ2-1; D gene uncertain. The CDR3 covers 13 residues. Trimming shortened V by 3 bases and J by 5 bases, and 9 bases separated the two germline ends. Looked up from germline, CDR1 is SGHRS and CDR2 is YFSETQ. Here the CDR3 DNA reads TGCGCCAGCAGCTCCCTAACTGACAATGAGCAGTTCTTC. Translated: CASSSLTDNEQFF.